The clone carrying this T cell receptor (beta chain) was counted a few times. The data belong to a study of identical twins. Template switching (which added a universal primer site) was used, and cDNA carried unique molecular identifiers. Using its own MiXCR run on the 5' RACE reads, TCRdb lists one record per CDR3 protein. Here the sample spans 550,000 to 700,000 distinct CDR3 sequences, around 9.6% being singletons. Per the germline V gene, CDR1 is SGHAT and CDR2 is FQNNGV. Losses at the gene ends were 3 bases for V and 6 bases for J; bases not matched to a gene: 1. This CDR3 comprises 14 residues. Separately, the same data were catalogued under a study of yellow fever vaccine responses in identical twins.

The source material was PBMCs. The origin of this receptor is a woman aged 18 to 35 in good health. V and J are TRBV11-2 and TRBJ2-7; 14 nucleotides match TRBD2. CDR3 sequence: CASSFGTSGSEQYF. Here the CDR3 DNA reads TGTGCCAGCAGCTTCGGGACTAGCGGGAGCGAGCAGTACTTC. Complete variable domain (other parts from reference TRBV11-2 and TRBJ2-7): EAGVAQSPRYKIIEKRQSVAFWCNPISGHATLYWYQQILGQGPKLLIQFQNNGVVDDSQLPKDRFSAERLKGVDSTLKIQPAKLEDSAVYLCASSFGTSGSEQYFGPGTRLTVT.